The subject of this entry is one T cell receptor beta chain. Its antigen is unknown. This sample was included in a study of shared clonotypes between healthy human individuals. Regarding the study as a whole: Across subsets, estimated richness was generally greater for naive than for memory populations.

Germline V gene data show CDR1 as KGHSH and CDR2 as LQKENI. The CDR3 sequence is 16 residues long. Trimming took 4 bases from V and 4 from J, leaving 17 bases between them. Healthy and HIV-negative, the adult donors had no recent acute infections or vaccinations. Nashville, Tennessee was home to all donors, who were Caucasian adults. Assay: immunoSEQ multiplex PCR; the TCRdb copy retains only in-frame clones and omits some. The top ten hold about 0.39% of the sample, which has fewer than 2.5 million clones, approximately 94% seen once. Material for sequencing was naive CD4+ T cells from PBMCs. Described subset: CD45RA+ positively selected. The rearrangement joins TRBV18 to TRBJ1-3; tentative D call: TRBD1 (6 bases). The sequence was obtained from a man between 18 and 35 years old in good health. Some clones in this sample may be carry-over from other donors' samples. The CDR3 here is CASSLYTTGNGNTIYF. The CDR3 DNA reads TGTGCCAGCTCACTCTACACCACAGGGAACGGAAACACCATATATTTT.